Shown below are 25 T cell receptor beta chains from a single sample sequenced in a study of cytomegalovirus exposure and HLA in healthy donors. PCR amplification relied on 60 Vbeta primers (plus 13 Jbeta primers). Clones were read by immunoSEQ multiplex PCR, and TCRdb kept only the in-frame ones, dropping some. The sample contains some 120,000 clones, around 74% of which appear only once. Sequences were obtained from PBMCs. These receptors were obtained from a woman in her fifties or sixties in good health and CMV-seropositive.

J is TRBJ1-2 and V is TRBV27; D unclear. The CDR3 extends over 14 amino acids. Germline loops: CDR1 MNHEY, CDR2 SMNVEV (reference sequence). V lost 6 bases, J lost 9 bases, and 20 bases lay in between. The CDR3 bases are TGTGCCAGCAGCCGGAAAAGCGGGCCCGCGAGCTACACCTTC. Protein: CASSRKSGPASYTF.

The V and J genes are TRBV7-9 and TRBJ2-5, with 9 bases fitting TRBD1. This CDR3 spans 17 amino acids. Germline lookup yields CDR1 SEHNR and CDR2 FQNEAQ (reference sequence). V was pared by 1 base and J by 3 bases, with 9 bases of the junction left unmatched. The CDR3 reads CASSLGISTGGEETQYF. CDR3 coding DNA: TGTGCCAGCAGCTTAGGGATATCTACAGGGGGCGAAGAGACCCAGTACTTC.

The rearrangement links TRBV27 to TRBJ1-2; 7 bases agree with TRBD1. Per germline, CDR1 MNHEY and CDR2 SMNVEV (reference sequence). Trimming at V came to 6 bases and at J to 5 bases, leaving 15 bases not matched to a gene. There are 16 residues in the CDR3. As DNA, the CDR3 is TGTGCCAGCAGCCTTTCTCCGGGACAGAACTCTTATGGCTACACCTTC. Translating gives CASSLSPGQNSYGYTF.

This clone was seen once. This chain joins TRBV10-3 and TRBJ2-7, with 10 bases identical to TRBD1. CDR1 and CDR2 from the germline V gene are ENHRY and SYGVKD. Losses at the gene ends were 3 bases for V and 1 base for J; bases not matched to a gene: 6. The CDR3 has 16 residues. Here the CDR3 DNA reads TGTGCCATCAGTGACGGGACAGGGGTGCGGTCCTACGAGCAGTACTTC. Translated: CAISDGTGVRSYEQYF.

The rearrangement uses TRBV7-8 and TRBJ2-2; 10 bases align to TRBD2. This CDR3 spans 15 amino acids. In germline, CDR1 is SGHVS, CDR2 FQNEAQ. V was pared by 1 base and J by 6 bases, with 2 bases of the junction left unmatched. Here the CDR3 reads CASSLGTSGPGELFF. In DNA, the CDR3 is TGTGCCAGCAGCTTAGGGACTAGCGGTCCCGGGGAGCTGTTTTTT. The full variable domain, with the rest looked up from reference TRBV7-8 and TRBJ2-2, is GAGVSQSPRYKVAKRGQDVALRCDPISGHVSLFWYQQALGQGPEFLTYFQNEAQLDKSGLPSDRFFAERPEGSVSTLKIQRTQQEDSAVYLCASSLGTSGPGELFFGEGSRLTVL.

As DNA, the CDR3 is TGTGCCAGCAGCCTCCGCGCCGGTTGGAGCAATCAGCCCCAGCATTTT. Its translation is CASSLRAGWSNQPQHF. V usage is TRBV7-8 and J usage is TRBJ1-5; D remains unclear. Between the trimmed V and J ends, which lost 5 bases and 1 base, there was a span of 15 bases. Germline values: CDR1 SGHVS, CDR2 FQNEAQ. The CDR3 is made up of 16 amino acids.

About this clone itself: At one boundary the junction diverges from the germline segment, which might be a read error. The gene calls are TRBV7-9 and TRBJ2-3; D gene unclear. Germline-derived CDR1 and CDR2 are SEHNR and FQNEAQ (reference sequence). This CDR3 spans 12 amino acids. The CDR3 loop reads CSSSLGTDTQYF. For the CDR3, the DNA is TGTTCCAGCAGCCTTGGCACAGATACGCAGTATTTT.

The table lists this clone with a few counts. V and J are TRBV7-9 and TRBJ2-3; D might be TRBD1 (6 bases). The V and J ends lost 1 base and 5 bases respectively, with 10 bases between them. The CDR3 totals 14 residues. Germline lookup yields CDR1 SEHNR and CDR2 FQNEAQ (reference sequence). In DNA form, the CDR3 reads TGTGCCAGCAGCTTAGTGCAGGGGCGAGATACGCAGTATTTT. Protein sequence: CASSLVQGRDTQYF.

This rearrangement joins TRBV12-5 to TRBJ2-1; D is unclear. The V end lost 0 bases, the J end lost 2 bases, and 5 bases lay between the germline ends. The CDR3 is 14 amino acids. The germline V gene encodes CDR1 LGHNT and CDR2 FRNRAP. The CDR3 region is CASGLVQAYNEQFF. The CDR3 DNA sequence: TGTGCTAGTGGTTTGGTACAAGCCTACAATGAGCAGTTCTTC.

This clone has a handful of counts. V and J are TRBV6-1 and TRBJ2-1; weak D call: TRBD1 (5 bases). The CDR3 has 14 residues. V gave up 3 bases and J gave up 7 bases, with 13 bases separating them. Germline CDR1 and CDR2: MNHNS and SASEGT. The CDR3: CASSDIETDNEQFF. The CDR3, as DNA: TGTGCCAGCAGTGATATCGAGACAGATAATGAGCAGTTCTTC.

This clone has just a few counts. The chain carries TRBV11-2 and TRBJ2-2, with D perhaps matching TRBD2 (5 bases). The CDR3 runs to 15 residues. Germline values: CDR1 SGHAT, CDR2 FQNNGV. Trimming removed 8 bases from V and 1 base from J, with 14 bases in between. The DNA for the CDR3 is TGTGCCAGCTCCGCGCTAGCCAGGAACACCGGGGAGCTGTTTTTT. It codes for CASSALARNTGELFF.

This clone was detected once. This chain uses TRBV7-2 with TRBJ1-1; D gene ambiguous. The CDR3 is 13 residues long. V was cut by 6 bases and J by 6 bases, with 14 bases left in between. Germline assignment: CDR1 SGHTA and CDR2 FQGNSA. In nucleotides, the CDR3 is TGTGCCAGCAGTTATAGGAGAAACGCTGAAGCTTTCTTT. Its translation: CASSYRRNAEAFF.

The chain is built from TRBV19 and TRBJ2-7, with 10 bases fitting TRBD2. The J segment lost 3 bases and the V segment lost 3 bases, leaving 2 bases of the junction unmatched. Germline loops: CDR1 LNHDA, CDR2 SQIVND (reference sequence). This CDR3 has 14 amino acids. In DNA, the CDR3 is TGTGCCAGTAGTATTCGACTAGCGGGCTACGAGCAGTACTTC. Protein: CASSIRLAGYEQYF.

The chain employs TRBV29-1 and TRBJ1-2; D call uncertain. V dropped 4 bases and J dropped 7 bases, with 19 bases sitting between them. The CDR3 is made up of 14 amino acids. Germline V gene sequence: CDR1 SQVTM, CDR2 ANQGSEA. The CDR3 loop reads CSVVPPATPGGYTF. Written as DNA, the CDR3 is TGCAGCGTTGTCCCCCCCGCGACTCCTGGTGGCTACACCTTC.

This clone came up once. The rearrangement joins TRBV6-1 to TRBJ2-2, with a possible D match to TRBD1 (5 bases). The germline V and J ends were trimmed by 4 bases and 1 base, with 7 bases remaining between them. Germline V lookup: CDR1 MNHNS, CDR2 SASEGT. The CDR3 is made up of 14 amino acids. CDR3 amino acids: CASSVRGNTGELFF. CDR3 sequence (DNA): TGTGCCAGCAGTGTAAGGGGGAACACCGGGGAGCTGTTTTTT.

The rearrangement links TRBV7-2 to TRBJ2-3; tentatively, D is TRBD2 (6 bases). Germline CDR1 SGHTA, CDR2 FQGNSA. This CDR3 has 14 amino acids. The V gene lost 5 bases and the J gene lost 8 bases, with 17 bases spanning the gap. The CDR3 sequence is CASSPRVSGGTQYF. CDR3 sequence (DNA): TGTGCCAGCAGCCCGAGGGTTAGCGGAGGTACGCAGTATTTT.

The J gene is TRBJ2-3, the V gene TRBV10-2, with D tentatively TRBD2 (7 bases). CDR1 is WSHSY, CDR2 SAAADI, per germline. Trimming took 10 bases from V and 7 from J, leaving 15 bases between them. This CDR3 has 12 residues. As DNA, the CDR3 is TGCGCCACCATAGGGGGGGCGAATACGCAGTATTTT. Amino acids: CATIGGANTQYF.

The CDR3 spells CASSTGRPGGSGETQYF. CDR3 in DNA: TGTGCCAGCAGCACAGGACGTCCCGGGGGGAGCGGGGAGACCCAGTACTTC. The chain is built from TRBV5-6 and TRBJ2-5, with 7 bases that match TRBD2. J gave up 5 bases and V 4 bases, and 17 bases lay outside the gene matches. This CDR3 is built from 17 residues. Germline CDR1 and CDR2: SGHDT and YYEEEE.

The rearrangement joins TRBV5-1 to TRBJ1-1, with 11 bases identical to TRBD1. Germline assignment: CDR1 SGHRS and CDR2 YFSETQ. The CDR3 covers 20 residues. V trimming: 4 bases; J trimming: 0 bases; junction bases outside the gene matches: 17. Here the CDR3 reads CASSPRTGGVSYVMNTEAFF. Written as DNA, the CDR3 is TGCGCCAGCAGCCCTCGGACAGGGGGCGTCTCCTACGTTATGAACACTGAAGCTTTCTTT.

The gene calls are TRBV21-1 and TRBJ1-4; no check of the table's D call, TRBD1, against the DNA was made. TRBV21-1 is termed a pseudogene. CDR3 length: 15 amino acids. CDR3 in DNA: TGTGCCAGCAGCATAGAGACAGGGGGCAAAGGAAAACTGTTTTTT. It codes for CASSIETGGKGKLFF.

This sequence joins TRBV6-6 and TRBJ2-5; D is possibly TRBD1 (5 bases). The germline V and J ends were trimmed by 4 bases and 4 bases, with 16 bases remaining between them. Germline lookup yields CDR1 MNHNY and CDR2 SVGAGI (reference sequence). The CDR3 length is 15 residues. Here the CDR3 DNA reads TGTGCCAGCAGTTCCAGGGCAGGGCCGTTAGAGACCCAGTACTTC. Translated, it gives CASSSRAGPLETQYF.

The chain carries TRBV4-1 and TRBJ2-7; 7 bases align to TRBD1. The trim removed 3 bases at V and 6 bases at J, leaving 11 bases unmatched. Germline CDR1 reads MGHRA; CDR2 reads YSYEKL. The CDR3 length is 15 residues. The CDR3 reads CASSQTGTRSGEQYF. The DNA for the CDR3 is TGCGCCAGCAGCCAGACAGGGACAAGGTCTGGCGAGCAGTACTTC.

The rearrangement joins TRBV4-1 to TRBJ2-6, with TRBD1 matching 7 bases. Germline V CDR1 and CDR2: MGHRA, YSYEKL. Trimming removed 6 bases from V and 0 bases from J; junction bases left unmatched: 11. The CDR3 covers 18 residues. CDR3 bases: TGCGCCAGCAGTCTGGGGACAGATGGAAGCTCTGGGGCCAACGTCCTGACTTTC. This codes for CASSLGTDGSSGANVLTF.

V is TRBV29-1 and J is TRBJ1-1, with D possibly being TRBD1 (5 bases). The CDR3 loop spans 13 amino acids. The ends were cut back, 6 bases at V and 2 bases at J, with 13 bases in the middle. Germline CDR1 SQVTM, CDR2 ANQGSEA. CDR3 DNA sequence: TGCAGCGTCCGGACAAATCAAAACACTGAAGCTTTCTTT. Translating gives CSVRTNQNTEAFF. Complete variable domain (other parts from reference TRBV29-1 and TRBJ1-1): SAVISQKPSRDICQRGTSLTIQCQVDSQVTMMFWYRQQPGQSLTLIATANQGSEATYESGFVIDKFPISRPNLTFSTLTVSNMSPEDSSIYLCSVRTNQNTEAFFGQGTRLTVV.

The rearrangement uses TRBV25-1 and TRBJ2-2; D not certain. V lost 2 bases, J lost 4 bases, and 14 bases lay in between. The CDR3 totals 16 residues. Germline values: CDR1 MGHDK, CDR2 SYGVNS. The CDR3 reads CASSEHSEATTGELFF. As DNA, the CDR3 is TGTGCCAGCAGTGAACACTCCGAGGCGACCACCGGGGAGCTGTTTTTT.